This T cell receptor beta chain comes out of a study of shared clonotypes between healthy human individuals. Regarding the study as a whole: Sequencing depth was a factor that was expected to affect clonotype sharing among donors. The four-donor shared clonotypes exceeded non-shared clonotypes in generation probability, with non-shared ones scoring lower.

Every contributor of samples was a Caucasian grown-up residing in Nashville, Tennessee. CD45RA-negative memory and CD45RA+ naive subsets were split from the CD4+ cells. In the case of this clone: No antigen is known for it.

The germline V gene encodes CDR1 SGHKS and CDR2 YYEKEE (reference sequence). Trimming removed 1 base at V and 0 bases at J, with 10 bases between. This CDR3 contains 16 residues. Generated by immunoSEQ multiplex PCR, the TCRdb table keeps only in-frame clones and is missing some. The sample holds more than 200,000 clones, over 50% seen once. The chain links TRBV5-5 to TRBJ2-2; D perhaps matches TRBD2 (5 bases). The clonotype originates from a young man in good health. The sample was memory CD4+ T cells sorted from blood. Subset specified: CD45RA-negative fraction. CDR3 region: CASSLSAGTNTGELFF. For the CDR3, the DNA is TGTGCCAGCAGCTTGTCGGCGGGTACGAACACCGGGGAGCTGTTTTTT.